What follows are 21 T cell receptor beta chains derived from one specimen sequenced in a study of naive and memory T cell subsets. An equimolar mix of two oligonucleotides served as the beta constant-region primer for TRBC1 and TRBC2. One entry per CDR3 protein, called by TCRdb with MiXCR from the UMI-ligation and nested PCR reads. Among tens of thousands of distinct CDR3 sequences, roughly 13% were seen once, and the ten largest hold 0.7% to 0.95%. Sample: central memory CD4+ T cells from blood. Receptors were obtained from a human donor in good health.

The sample holds many counts of this clonotype. The chain couples TRBV5-4 to TRBJ2-1; D possibly corresponds to TRBD2 (7 bases). This CDR3 has 16 amino acids. The ends were cut back, 0 bases at V and 7 bases at J, with 17 bases in the middle. The germline gives CDR1 SGHNT, CDR2 YYREEE (reference sequence). The CDR3 sequence is CASSLGVGGGRNEQFF. The DNA of the CDR3 is TGTGCCAGCAGCTTGGGTGTGGGAGGGGGAAGGAATGAGCAGTTCTTC. Filled out from reference TRBV5-4 and TRBJ2-1, the complete variable domain reads ETGVTQSPTHLIKTRGQQVTLRCSSQSGHNTVSWYQQALGQGPQFIFQYYREEENGRGNFPPRFSGLQFPNYSSELNVNALELDDSALYLCASSLGVGGGRNEQFFGPGTRLTVL.

This chain connects TRBV15 to TRBJ1-4; D gene ambiguous. The CDR3 has 15 amino acids. Germline V gene sequence: CDR1 LNHNV, CDR2 YYDKDF (reference sequence). The ends were cut back, 1 base at V and 5 bases at J, with 11 bases in the middle. DNA for the CDR3: TGTGCCACCAGCAGAGCCAGCACGAAAAATGAAAAACTGTTTTTT. This translates into CATSRASTKNEKLFF.

This chain joins TRBV5-1 and TRBJ1-3; D unresolved. The CDR3 totals 15 residues. With 2 bases removed from V and 1 base from J, the gap between germline ends came to 10 bases. Germline V gene sequence: CDR1 SGHRS, CDR2 YFSETQ. CDR3 protein: CASSFAGNSGNTIYF. The DNA for the CDR3 is TGCGCCAGCAGCTTCGCGGGGAATTCTGGAAACACCATATATTTT.

This chain links TRBV7-2 with TRBJ2-5; D gene uncertain. Germline V gene sequence: CDR1 SGHTA, CDR2 FQGNSA. V gave up 3 bases and J gave up 7 bases, with 9 bases separating them. This CDR3 has 12 residues. The CDR3 DNA follows: TGTGCCAGCAGCTTCTTGTCGGGGACCCAGTACTTC. It yields the protein CASSFLSGTQYF.

This chain joins TRBV29-1 and TRBJ2-6, with D tentatively TRBD1 (6 bases). Germline V CDR1 and CDR2: SQVTM, ANQGSEA. Trimming removed 6 bases at V and 0 bases at J, with 24 bases between. The CDR3 has 19 amino acids. The chain's CDR3 is CSVAGWTRTDRSGANVLTF. As DNA, the CDR3 is TGCAGCGTCGCGGGTTGGACCCGGACAGACCGCTCTGGGGCCAACGTCCTGACTTTC.

At least ten counts were recorded for this clonotype. This rearrangement joins TRBV12-3 or TRBV12-4 to TRBJ2-5; D not certain. The CDR3 is made up of 14 amino acids. Trimming took 3 bases from V and 1 from J, leaving 9 bases between them. This CDR3 reads CASSLGQVQETQYF. CDR3 DNA sequence: TGTGCCAGCAGTTTGGGTCAGGTCCAAGAGACCCAGTACTTC.

This clonotype turned up a few times. The V gene is TRBV7-2, the J gene TRBJ1-2; TRBD1 aligns across 7 bases. Trimming took 1 base from V and 11 from J; bases not matched to a gene: 4. Germline CDR1 reads SGHTA; CDR2 reads FQGNSA. The CDR3 sequence is 12 residues long. This CDR3 is CASSLDWTGYTF. The CDR3 DNA reads TGTGCCAGCAGCTTAGACTGGACAGGATACACCTTC. The variable domain in full, completed from reference TRBV7-2 and TRBJ1-2, reads GAGVSQSPSNKVTEKGKDVELRCDPISGHTALYWYRQSLGQGLEFLIYFQGNSAPDKSGLPSDRFSAERTGGSVSTLTIQRTQQEDSAVYLCASSLDWTGYTFGSGTRLTVV.

This clonotype showed up just a few times. The V call is TRBV7-9, the J call TRBJ1-1, with 7 bases lining up with TRBD1. Germline V gives CDR1 SEHNR, CDR2 FQNEAQ (reference sequence). The V and J ends lost 5 bases and 4 bases, in that order; junction bases with no gene match: 10. CDR3 size: 15 residues. The CDR3 nucleotides are TGTGCCAGCAGCCCTAGACAGGGTCCATTCACTGAAGCTTTCTTT. The encoded protein is CASSPRQGPFTEAFF.

This chain joins TRBV11-2 and TRBJ2-1; 8 bases line up with TRBD1. In germline, CDR1 is SGHAT, CDR2 FQNNGV. With V trimmed by 5 bases and J by 7 bases, 1 base remained unmatched. This CDR3 is 12 amino acids long. In DNA, the CDR3 is TGTGCCAGCAGCCAGGGGGCAAATGAGCAGTTCTTC. Amino acid sequence: CASSQGANEQFF. The entire variable domain, with the rest obtained from reference TRBV11-2 and TRBJ2-1, is as follows: EAGVAQSPRYKIIEKRQSVAFWCNPISGHATLYWYQQILGQGPKLLIQFQNNGVVDDSQLPKDRFSAERLKGVDSTLKIQPAKLEDSAVYLCASSQGANEQFFGPGTRLTVL.

The chain employs TRBV5-6 and TRBJ1-2, with D possibly TRBD1 on 6 matching bases. The CDR3 has 16 residues. CDR1 SGHDT and CDR2 YYEEEE come from the germline V gene. V shed 7 bases and J shed 3 bases, with 22 bases lying between them. CDR3 loop: CASGAMGGDYHYGYTF. Written as DNA, the CDR3 is TGTGCCAGCGGGGCGATGGGGGGCGATTATCACTATGGCTACACCTTC.

The rearrangement joins TRBV29-1 to TRBJ2-6; weak D call: TRBD1 (6 bases). Germline V gives CDR1 SQVTM, CDR2 ANQGSEA. The CDR3 is made up of 14 amino acids. V lost 4 bases and J 4 bases, leaving 11 bases between the germline ends. The CDR3 DNA is TGCAGCGTTGTGGGGGCCACCGGGGCCAACGTCCTGACTTTC. It yields the protein CSVVGATGANVLTF.

This chain connects TRBV3-1 to TRBJ1-2; D unclear. The V end was cut by 4 bases, the J end by 4 bases, with 10 bases between. Per the germline V gene, CDR1 is LGHDT and CDR2 is YNNKEL (reference sequence). The CDR3 runs 13 residues. CDR3 bases: TGTGCCAGCAGCCTGACCGATCCCTATGGCTACACCTTC. This codes for CASSLTDPYGYTF. Together with reference TRBV3-1 and TRBJ1-2, the CDR3 gives the full variable domain: DTAVSQTPKYLVTQMGNDKSIKCEQNLGHDTMYWYKQDSKKFLKIMFSYNNKELIINETVPNRFSPKSPDKAHLNLHINSLELGDSAVYFCASSLTDPYGYTFGSGTRLTVV.

A few counts support this clonotype. V and J are TRBV11-1 and TRBJ2-3; D unresolved. The CDR3 is 14 amino acids. Trimming left V 2 bases short and J 5 bases short, with 11 bases between. The germline V gene encodes CDR1 SGHAT and CDR2 FQDESV (reference sequence). The CDR3 nucleotides read TGTGCCAGCAGCTTACCGTTAGTGAAAGATACGCAGTATTTT. Translation: CASSLPLVKDTQYF.

By sample fraction, this clonotype is medium-sized. V gene TRBV20-1 combines with J gene TRBJ2-5, with D hard to call. CDR3 length equals 14 residues. The germline gives CDR1 DFQATT, CDR2 SNEGSKA (reference sequence). Trimming stripped 1 base from V and 4 bases from J, with 13 bases between. This CDR3 reads CSARGPTGLETQYF. CDR3 sequence (DNA): TGCAGTGCTAGAGGGCCGACTGGCCTAGAGACCCAGTACTTC.

This clonotype was recorded at least ten times. The genes are TRBV5-4 and TRBJ1-4; no clear D. Germline V lookup: CDR1 SGHNT, CDR2 YYREEE (reference sequence). This CDR3 comprises 14 residues. Trimming left V 2 bases short and J 2 bases short, with 7 bases between. The CDR3 spells CASSLRETNEKLFF. Written as DNA, the CDR3 is TGTGCCAGCAGCTTAAGGGAGACTAATGAAAAACTGTTTTTT.

The V and J genes are TRBV7-2 and TRBJ1-2; the D is unclear. The CDR3 length is 15 residues. V gave up 1 base and J gave up 7 bases, with 16 bases separating them. Per germline, CDR1 SGHTA and CDR2 FQGNSA. The CDR3 DNA reads TGTGCCAGCAGCTTAGGCGTTGCCGGTTTAGGTGGCTACACCTTC. It specifies CASSLGVAGLGGYTF.

The table lists this clonotype with a few counts. This chain links TRBV20-1 with TRBJ1-5; TRBD1 matches at 7 bases. Per germline, CDR1 DFQATT and CDR2 SNEGSKA (reference sequence). The CDR3 contains 12 residues. The trim removed 2 bases at V and 5 bases at J, leaving 0 bases unmatched. CDR3 residues: CSARQGDQPQHF. CDR3 sequence (DNA): TGCAGTGCTAGACAGGGGGATCAGCCCCAGCATTTT.

This clonotype has ten or more counts. The CDR3 nucleotides are TGTGCCAGCAGCCCTAGCCTAGCGGACGAGCAGTACTTC. Translating it yields CASSPSLADEQYF. The J gene is TRBJ2-7, the V gene TRBV6-5; 7 positions agree with TRBD2. The CDR3 spans 13 residues. CDR1 and CDR2 (germline): MNHEY, SVGAGI. Trimming took 6 bases from V and 5 from J; bases not matched to a gene: 7.

The chain has TRBV10-3 and TRBJ2-7, with a weak D call TRBD1 (5 bases). The germline V gene encodes CDR1 ENHRY and CDR2 SYGVKD. The CDR3 is 14 residues long. Trimming cost V 3 bases and J 2 bases, with 11 bases left between them. CDR3 sequence (DNA): TGTGCCATCAGTGATGGTGCAGGGCCCTACGAGCAGTACTTC. Translated, it gives CAISDGAGPYEQYF.

The CDR3 is CASRGQGSYTEAFF. The DNA of the CDR3 is TGTGCCAGCAGGGGACAGGGATCGTACACTGAAGCTTTCTTT. This chain connects TRBV27 to TRBJ1-1, with TRBD1 matching over 9 bases. Germline V gives CDR1 MNHEY, CDR2 SMNVEV (reference sequence). V trimming: 6 bases; J trimming: 3 bases; junction bases outside the gene matches: 5. The CDR3 is 14 amino acids.

The CDR3 spells CASRTGLAGQTQYF. CDR3 sequence (DNA): TGTGCCAGCAGAACCGGACTAGCGGGACAGACCCAGTACTTC. The chain joins TRBV7-2 to TRBJ2-5; 12 bases are a match to TRBD2. Germline CDR1 SGHTA, CDR2 FQGNSA. This CDR3 has 14 amino acids. With 6 bases clipped from V and 6 bases from J, the junction kept 5 bases outside the gene matches.